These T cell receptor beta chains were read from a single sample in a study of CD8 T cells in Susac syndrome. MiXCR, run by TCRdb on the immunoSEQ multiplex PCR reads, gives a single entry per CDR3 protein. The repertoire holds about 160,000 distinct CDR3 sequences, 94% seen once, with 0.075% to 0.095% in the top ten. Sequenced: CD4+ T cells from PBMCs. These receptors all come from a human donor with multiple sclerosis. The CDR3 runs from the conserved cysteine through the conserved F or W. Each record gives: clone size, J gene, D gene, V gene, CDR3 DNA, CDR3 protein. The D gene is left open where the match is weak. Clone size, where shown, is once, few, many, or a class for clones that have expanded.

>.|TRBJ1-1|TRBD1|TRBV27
TGTGCCAGTAGGGGGCTGTGGGACACTGAAGCTTTCTTT
CASRGLWDTEAFF
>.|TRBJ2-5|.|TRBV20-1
TGCAGTGCTAGGAGTCGCGGACGGAAGGTGGAGACCCAGTACTTC
CSARSRGRKVETQYF
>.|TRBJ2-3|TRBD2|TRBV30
TGTGCCTGGTTCCCGGGTTTAGCGGGAGACCCTAAAGGCACAGATACGCAGTATTTT
CAWFPGLAGDPKGTDTQYF
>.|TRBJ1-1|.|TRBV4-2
TGTGCCAGCAGCCAAGGGTTCGAGAACACTGAAGCTTTCTTT
CASSQGFENTEAFF
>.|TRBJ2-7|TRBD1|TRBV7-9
TGTGCCAGCAGCTCGACAGGGGGCAACGAGCAGTACTTC
CASSSTGGNEQYF
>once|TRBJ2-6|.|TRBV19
TGTGCCAGTATGGGGGGAAATTCGGGGGCCAACGTCCTGACTTTC
CASMGGNSGANVLTF
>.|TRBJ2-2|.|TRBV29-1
TGCAGCGTTGAGTCGGGTTGGGGGAACACCGGGGAGCTGTTTTTT
CSVESGWGNTGELFF
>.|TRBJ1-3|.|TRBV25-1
TGTGCCAGCAGTAGGATCGACTCTGGAAACACCATATATTTT
CASSRIDSGNTIYF
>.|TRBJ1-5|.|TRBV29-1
TGCAGCGTTGCGGGGATTGGCCCGAATCAGCCCCAGCATTTT
CSVAGIGPNQPQHF
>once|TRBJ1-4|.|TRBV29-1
TGCAGCGTTAAGAGCGCAACTAATGAAAAACTGTTTTTT
CSVKSATNEKLFF
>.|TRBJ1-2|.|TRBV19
TGTGCCAGTAAGAAGCTCGGAGTTCAGACGTACTATGGCTACACCTTC
CASKKLGVQTYYGYTF
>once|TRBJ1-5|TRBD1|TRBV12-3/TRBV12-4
TGTGCCAGCAGGGTTGGGACAGGGGGCAATCAGCCCCAGCATTTT
CASRVGTGGNQPQHF
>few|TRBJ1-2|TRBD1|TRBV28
TGTGCCAGCAGTTGGGGACAGGGCGGGTATGGCTACACCTTC
CASSWGQGGYGYTF
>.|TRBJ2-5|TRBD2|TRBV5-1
TGCGCCAGCAGCTCGGGACTAGCGGAACGCGAGACCCAGTACTTC
CASSSGLAERETQYF
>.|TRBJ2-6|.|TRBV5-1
TGCGCCAGCAGACGGAGCAACTCTGGGGCCAACGTCCTGACTTTC
CASRRSNSGANVLTF
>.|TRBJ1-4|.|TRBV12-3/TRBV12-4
TGTGCCAGCAGTACCCAGGGATTCGGTGAAAAACTGTTTTTT
CASSTQGFGEKLFF
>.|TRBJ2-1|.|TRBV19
TGTGCCAGTAGTTCCGGACAGTCTTCATCCTACAATGAGCAGTTCTTC
CASSSGQSSSYNEQFF
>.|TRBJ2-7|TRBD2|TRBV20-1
TGCAGTGCCAAAGGGGGCGGGAGGGCCCACGAGCAGTACTTC
CSAKGGGRAHEQYF
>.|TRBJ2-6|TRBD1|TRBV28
TGTGCCAGCAGGCCGACAGGGTACGGGGCCAACGTCCTGACTTTC
CASRPTGYGANVLTF
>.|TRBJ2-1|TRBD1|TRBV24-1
TGTGCCACCAGTGATTCAGGGGGCGGCTCCTACAATGAGCAGTTCTTC
CATSDSGGGSYNEQFF
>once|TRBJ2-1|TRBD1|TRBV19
TGTGCCAGTAGCCTAAACCGGGACAGCTACAATGAGCAGTTCTTC
CASSLNRDSYNEQFF
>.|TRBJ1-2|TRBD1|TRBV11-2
TGTGCCAGCAGCTCGTTCCGGGACAGGGGGCTAGTAGGTTACGGCTACACCTTC
CASSSFRDRGLVGYGYTF
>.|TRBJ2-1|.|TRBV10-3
TGTGCCATCAGTGCCTGGGACGGATACAATGAGCAGTTCTTC
CAISAWDGYNEQFF
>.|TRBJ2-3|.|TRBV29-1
TGCAGCGCTTTGGAGACACCTATAAGCACAGATACGCAGTATTTT
CSALETPISTDTQYF
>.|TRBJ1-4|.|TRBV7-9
TGTGCCAGCAGCTTAGTGGGGCAGGAAAAACTGTTTTTT
CASSLVGQEKLFF
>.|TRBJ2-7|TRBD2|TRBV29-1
TGCAGCGGCAGACTAGCGGGAGGGTTTGAGCAGTACTTC
CSGRLAGGFEQYF
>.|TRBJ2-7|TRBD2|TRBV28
TGTGCCAGCAGTTCCCGGGGGGGGGTAAGAAATCACGAGCAGTACTTC
CASSSRGGVRNHEQYF
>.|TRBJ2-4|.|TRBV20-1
TGCAGTGTCACCACGGCAGGGGGGATTTCAGCCAAAAACATTCAGTACTTC
CSVTTAGGISAKNIQYF
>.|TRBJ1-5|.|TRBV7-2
TGTGCCAGCAGCTTTGGTCAGGATCAGCCCCAGCATTTT
CASSFGQDQPQHF
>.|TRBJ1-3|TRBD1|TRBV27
TGTGCCAGCAGTCCCCTGCAGGGGGCTGCTGGAAACACCATATATTTT
CASSPLQGAAGNTIYF
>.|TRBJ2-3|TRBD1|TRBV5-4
TGTGCCAGCAGCACGGACAGGGGAACGTCGGATACGCAGTATTTT
CASSTDRGTSDTQYF
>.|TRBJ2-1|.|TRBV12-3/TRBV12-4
TGTGCCAGCAGTTTAGATACTGATAAGCAGTTCTTC
CASSLDTDKQFF
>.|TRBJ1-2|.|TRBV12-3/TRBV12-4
TGTGCCAGCAGTTACAGATCCTATGGCTACACCTTC
CASSYRSYGYTF
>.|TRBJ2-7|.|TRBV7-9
TGTGCCAGCAGCTTATCAGGGACATCCTACGAGCAGTACTTC
CASSLSGTSYEQYF
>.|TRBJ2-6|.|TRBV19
TGTGCCAGTAGTATAGTAGCGGCTGGGGCCAACGTCCTGACTTTC
CASSIVAAGANVLTF
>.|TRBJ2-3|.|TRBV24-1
TGTGCCACCAGTGATTCGGGTTCTTTAGCGGAGTACACAGATACGCAGTATTTT
CATSDSGSLAEYTDTQYF
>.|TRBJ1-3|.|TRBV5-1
TGCGCCAGCAGCCCAGCCGTGGGCTCTGGAAACACCATATATTTT
CASSPAVGSGNTIYF
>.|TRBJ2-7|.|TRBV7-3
TGTGCCAGCAGCTTACAGGACAGTAGCAACGAGCAGTACTTC
CASSLQDSSNEQYF
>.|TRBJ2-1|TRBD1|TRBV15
TGTGCCACCAGCAGGGGACAGGGGGCTTACAATGAGCAGTTCTTC
CATSRGQGAYNEQFF
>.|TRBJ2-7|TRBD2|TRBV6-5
TGTGCCAGCAGGGGACTAGCGGGTGTCTACGAGCAGTACTTC
CASRGLAGVYEQYF
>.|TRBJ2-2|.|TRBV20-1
TGCAGTGCCGGAGGGACGAACACCGGGGAGCTGTTTTTT
CSAGGTNTGELFF
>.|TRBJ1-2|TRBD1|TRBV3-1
TGTGCCAGCACCCTAGGACAGGCATTCTATGGCTACACCTTC
CASTLGQAFYGYTF
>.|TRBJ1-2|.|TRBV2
TGTGCCAGCAGTCCTACAGGGATGGTAAACTATGGCTACACCTTC
CASSPTGMVNYGYTF
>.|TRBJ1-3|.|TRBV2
TGTGCCAGCAGTAGCTCTGAAAACACCATATATTTT
CASSSSENTIYF
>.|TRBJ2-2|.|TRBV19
TGTGCCGGGAGGACAGGGAACACCGGGGAGCTGTTTTTT
CAGRTGNTGELFF
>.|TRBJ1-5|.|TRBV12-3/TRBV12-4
TGTGCCAGCAGGCTACAGGGAAGCAATCAGCCCCAGCATTTT
CASRLQGSNQPQHF
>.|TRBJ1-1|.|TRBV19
TGTGCCAGTAGTATAGATGATTCCCGGCCTGAAGCTTTCTTT
CASSIDDSRPEAFF
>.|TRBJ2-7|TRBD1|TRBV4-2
TGTGCCAGCAGCCAAGATCTGGGGACAGGACGGACCTACGAGCAGTACTTC
CASSQDLGTGRTYEQYF
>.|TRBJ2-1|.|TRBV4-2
TGTGCCAGCAGCCAAGATATAGACAGAAGCTCCTACAATGAGCAGTTCTTC
CASSQDIDRSSYNEQFF
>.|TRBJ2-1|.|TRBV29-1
TGCAGCGTCGCTCAGGGCACCTACAATGAGCAGTTCTTC
CSVAQGTYNEQFF
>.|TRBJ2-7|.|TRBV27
TGTGCCAGCAGTTTATCCTGGGGGACCTACGAGCAGTACTTC
CASSLSWGTYEQYF
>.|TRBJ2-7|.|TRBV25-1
TGTGCCAGCAGTGAATGGGCCCTTACGGAGCAGTACTTC
CASSEWALTEQYF
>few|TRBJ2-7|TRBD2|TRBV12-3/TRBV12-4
TGTGCCAGCAGTCGAACGGGAGGCGCTGGGTACGAGCAGTACTTC
CASSRTGGAGYEQYF
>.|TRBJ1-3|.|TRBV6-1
TGTGCCAGCAGTGATGGGCGGTTCTCTGGAAACACCATATATTTT
CASSDGRFSGNTIYF
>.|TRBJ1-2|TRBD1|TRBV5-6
TGTGCCAGCAGAAGGACAGGTAACAACTATGGCTACACCTTC
CASRRTGNNYGYTF
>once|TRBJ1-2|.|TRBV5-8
TGTGCCAGCAGCTTGGAGGTTATGGACACCGCCTATGGCTACACCTTC
CASSLEVMDTAYGYTF